Here is one TCR beta chain with its context. What it binds is not known. The sample is drawn from a study of blood T cells in healthy people across ages. Combining a sample-barcoded 5' primer with a J-beta primer mix, a second PCR ran for 7 to 11 cycles. The authors tagged each cDNA molecule using a template-switch adaptor with 12 random nucleotides. Each of the samples gave a minimum of 2.5 million paired-end reads that contained CDR3. TCRdb reprocessed the 5' RACE reads with MiXCR, giving one entry per CDR3 protein. The top ten clones hold 20% to 25% of a sample with over 950,000 distinct CDR3 sequences, around 54% of them seen once. Germline V gives CDR1 SGHTA, CDR2 FQGNSA. Trimming cost V 5 bases and J 1 base; bases outside gene matches: 9. CDR3 length: 16 amino acids. Approximately 9 milliliters was the volume of peripheral blood drawn from each donor. Whole-study findings and limits: Long-lived donors had more naive CD4+ cells and higher diversity than aged donors.

The chain is built from TRBV7-2 and TRBJ2-7; TRBD2 matches 9 bases. The origin of this receptor is a woman aged 60-70 years in good health. The sequencing input was blood. CDR3 in DNA: TGTGCCAGCAGCCCCCGCGGGGGGGGCGCGTCCTACGAGCAGTACTTC. It specifies CASSPRGGGASYEQYF.